The TCR beta chain under discussion was sequenced for a study of cytomegalovirus exposure and HLA in healthy donors. A multiplex PCR was run with 60 Vbeta primers and 13 Jbeta primers. Assay: immunoSEQ multiplex PCR; the TCRdb copy retains only in-frame clones and omits some. The repertoire includes tens of thousands of clones, 82% of them detected once, and about 3.8% sits in the top ten. V lost 0 bases and J lost 14; bases outside the gene matches: 1. This CDR3 has 11 residues. Germline CDR1 and CDR2: MNHEY and SVGAGI. The chain couples TRBV6-5 to TRBJ2-3; 8 bases are a match to TRBD1. Input material: PBMCs. The clonotype originates from a man between 45 and 60 years old in good health and CMV-seronegative. The DNA for the CDR3 is TGTGCCAGCAGTTACTCGGGACAGGCGTATTTT. It is translated as CASSYSGQAYF.